This paragraph reports one T cell receptor beta chain. The sample originates from a study of blood T cell repertoires in COVID-19. Study-level background: COVID-19 samples collected from the United States, Italy and Spain covered acute and convalescent phases. PBMCs, B-cell-depleted T cells, or T cells provided the cDNA or gDNA that made up the material.

The V and J ends lost 8 bases and 6 bases, in that order; junction bases with no gene match: 11. Germline V gene lookup returns CDR1 SQVTM and CDR2 ANQGSEA. The CDR3 covers 14 residues. Per the authors' pipeline: From reference gene primer amplification, estimates of nucleated cell counts were derived. The method was immunoSEQ multiplex PCR; TCRdb's version includes in-frame clones alone and lacks a portion of them. The V and J calls and clone size were taken over from that table, and D and trimming were inferred from the DNA. The profile covers 95,000 to 120,000 clones, with about 84% appearing a single time and 1.5% to 1.8% taken by the ten largest.

The chain has TRBV29-1 and TRBJ1-4, with 8 positions matching TRBD1. The source material was peripheral blood. This clonotype was sampled from a man in his forties or fifties with acute or convalescent COVID-19. For the CDR3, the DNA is TGCAGCCCCGATGGGTGCAGGGGGCATGAAAAACTGTTTTTT. It translates to CSPDGCRGHEKLFF. Based on the CDR3 plus reference TRBV29-1 and TRBJ1-4, the full variable domain is SAVISQKPSRDICQRGTSLTIQCQVDSQVTMMFWYRQQPGQSLTLIATANQGSEATYESGFVIDKFPISRPNLTFSTLTVSNMSPEDSSIYLCSPDGCRGHEKLFFGSGTQLSVL.